A selection of T cell receptor beta chains follows, all from one sample in a study of blood T cell repertoires in COVID-19. The method was immunoSEQ multiplex PCR; TCRdb's version includes in-frame clones alone and lacks a portion of them. The sample lists about 14,000 clones, less than 95% occurring once. Sequenced sample: peripheral blood. The origin of the receptors is a human donor in a cohort sampled during active COVID-19. The CDR3 runs from the conserved cysteine through the conserved F or W. A clone size is listed for some rows: how often the clone was seen (once, few, many), or a class if it is expanded.

V	J	size	CDR3
TRBV5-6	TRBJ1-6	.	CASKWGPDSPLHF
TRBV6-2/TRBV6-3	TRBJ2-2	.	CASRYGGATGELFF
TRBV7-3	TRBJ1-5	.	CASQRGTGGNQPQHF
TRBV7-9	TRBJ2-3	.	CASSPGGMDTQYF
TRBV7-2	TRBJ2-7	.	CASSLQLGTSGYEQYF
TRBV18	TRBJ2-7	.	CASSGTGGSYEQYF
TRBV6-5	TRBJ1-2	once	CASSYSIGGNYGYTF
TRBV4-3	TRBJ2-1	.	CASSHRIAGTGYSEQFF
TRBV6-1	TRBJ2-5	.	CASSEAGGPVWTQYF
TRBV19	TRBJ1-1	.	CASSTRQANTEAFF
TRBV4-3	TRBJ1-4	.	CASSQSGVNEKLFF
TRBV6-2/TRBV6-3	TRBJ2-1	few	CASSYSYTGGGEQFF
TRBV3-1/TRBV3-2	TRBJ1-2	.	CASSGPPGPYGYTF